This record covers a single T cell receptor (beta chain). Its antigen is not known. CDR1 SQVTM and CDR2 ANQGSEA come from the germline V gene. The CDR3 contains 14 residues. Trimming removed 3 bases at V and 5 bases at J, with 14 bases between. This specimen belongs to a study of post-analysis software for immune sequencing data. The wider study: The cohort encompassed relapsing-remitting, secondary progressive and progressive-relapsing multiple sclerosis disease courses.

Included in the TCR beta cDNA libraries were unique molecular identifiers. Yield was approximately 500,000 cDNA molecules from approximately 0.91 to 9.4 million T cells. From the PCR reads, TCRdb called clonotypes with MiXCR, one entry per CDR3 protein. This sample has hundreds of thousands of distinct CDR3 sequences; 59% occur once, and the top ten carry about 11%. Study-level findings and limits: Multiple sclerosis was associated with a significant reduction in normalized Chao1 diversity relative to controls. Comparison of patients with controls showed 4 to 6 TRBV segments more frequent in patients, TRBV5-6, TRBV5-1 and TRBV20-1 among them.

This chain joins TRBV29-1 and TRBJ2-1; the D gene is possibly TRBD2 (6 bases). The TCR was taken from a girl aged 2-10 years with multiple sclerosis. Sequenced: blood. The CDR3 nucleotides read TGCAGCGTTGAGGGGACTGTGGCCGACAATGAGCAGTTCTTC. It translates to CSVEGTVADNEQFF.